The 30 T cell receptor beta chains below come from one sample, sequenced in a study of response to subunit inactivated influenza vaccine. Via MiXCR, TCRdb re-called the RT-PCR reads, giving one row per CDR3 protein. Of 300,000 to 350,000 distinct CDR3 sequences listed, 20% to 25% were seen once; the top ten hold roughly 10%. Here the sequenced sample was PBMCs from blood, taken about 19 months after vaccination. All receptors come from a man in his fifties or sixties who received an inactivated influenza vaccine.

This clonotype was detected a few times. This chain joins TRBV11-2 and TRBJ1-3, with 9 bases identical to TRBD1. V was pared by 0 bases and J by 2 bases, with 2 bases of the junction left unmatched. Per germline, CDR1 SGHAT and CDR2 FQNNGV. The CDR3 consists of 16 residues. Written as DNA, the CDR3 is TGTGCCAGCAGCTTAGAAGGGACAGGGCCTGGAAACACCATATATTTT. It encodes CASSLEGTGPGNTIYF.

V is TRBV7-2 and J is TRBJ1-1; D is unresolved. V dropped 1 base and J dropped 0 bases, with 9 bases sitting between them. This CDR3 region has 15 residues. The germline CDR1 and CDR2 sequences are SGHTA and FQGNSA. The CDR3 reads CASSLGLGMNTEAFF. CDR3 nucleotides: TGTGCCAGCAGCTTAGGTCTGGGGATGAACACTGAAGCTTTCTTT.

This clonotype was detected many times. Here the CDR3 DNA reads TGTGCCTGGAACGTGTGGGGGGAAAAACTGTTTTTT. Amino acid sequence: CAWNVWGEKLFF. V and J are TRBV30 and TRBJ1-4; D is perhaps TRBD1 (5 bases). V was cut by 4 bases and J by 8 bases, with 11 bases left in between. Germline V CDR1 and CDR2: GTSNPN, SVGIG (reference sequence). This CDR3 spans 12 amino acids.

This clonotype came up a few times. V and J are TRBV4-2 and TRBJ2-3, with D perhaps matching TRBD2 (7 bases). This CDR3 region has 15 residues. V lost 0 bases and J lost 2, with 9 bases in between. In germline, CDR1 is LGHNA, CDR2 YNFKEQ. DNA of the CDR3: TGTGCCAGCAGCCAAGAACGGGGGGCCACAGATACGCAGTATTTT. This translates into CASSQERGATDTQYF.

The genes are TRBV12-3 or TRBV12-4 and TRBJ1-6; TRBD1 aligns across 8 bases. The CDR3 spans 18 residues. V gave up 6 bases and J gave up 0 bases; unmatched junction bases: 10. The DNA for the CDR3 is TGTGCCAGCAGATTGACAGGGGCCCTGAGCTCCTATAATTCACCCCTCCACTTT. It translates to CASRLTGALSSYNSPLHF.

This chain connects TRBV5-1 to TRBJ2-1, with 9 bases identical to TRBD2. The CDR3 length is 16 residues. CDR1 and CDR2 from the germline V gene are SGHRS and YFSETQ. Trimming at V came to 4 bases and at J to 8 bases, leaving 13 bases not matched to a gene. CDR3 loop: CASSEAGGLAYDEQFF. The CDR3, as DNA: TGCGCCAGCAGCGAAGCCGGGGGACTAGCTTACGATGAGCAGTTCTTC.

This clonotype has a handful of counts. The V and J genes are TRBV20-1 and TRBJ1-2, with 9 bases fitting TRBD1. The length of the CDR3 is 13 residues. Germline trimming cut 5 bases from V and 2 bases from J; bases unmatched to any gene: 3. Germline V gene sequence: CDR1 DFQATT, CDR2 SNEGSKA (reference sequence). CDR3 coding DNA: TGCAGTGCTGCCGGGACAGGGAACTATGGCTACACCTTC. Residues: CSAAGTGNYGYTF.

The rearrangement joins TRBV27 to TRBJ1-2, with D possibly TRBD1 on 6 matching bases. Deletions cut 6 bases from V and 8 bases from J, with 16 bases between. The CDR3 sequence is 13 residues long. CDR1 is MNHEY, CDR2 SMNVEV, per germline (reference sequence). The CDR3 DNA reads TGTGCCAGCAGGGGTACAGGGTTCGGCGGCTACACCTTC. This gives the protein CASRGTGFGGYTF.

This clonotype was counted a few times. This chain joins TRBV3-1 and TRBJ1-6; TRBD1 agrees at 7 bases. The trim removed 0 bases at V and 7 bases at J, leaving 6 bases unmatched. The germline CDR1 and CDR2 sequences are LGHDT and YNNKEL (reference sequence). The CDR3 sequence is 16 residues long. The chain's CDR3 is CASSQERQGGNSPLHF. The CDR3 DNA is TGTGCCAGCAGCCAAGAACGACAGGGAGGGAATTCACCCCTCCACTTT.

This clonotype was seen ten or more times. This sequence joins TRBV6-4 and TRBJ1-2; TRBD1 agrees at 7 bases. Trimming at V came to 2 bases and at J to 1 base, leaving 4 bases not matched to a gene. This CDR3 is 15 amino acids long. CDR1 and CDR2 (germline): MRHNA, SNTAGT. Here the CDR3 DNA reads TGTGCCAGCAGTGACGCGGGACAGCATAACTATGGCTACACCTTC. It codes for CASSDAGQHNYGYTF.

This clonotype was picked up a small number of times. This rearrangement joins TRBV29-1 to TRBJ2-5; D not certain. Germline values: CDR1 SQVTM, CDR2 ANQGSEA. V gave up 1 base and J gave up 0 bases, with 9 bases separating them. The CDR3 runs to 14 residues. The CDR3 reads CSVEGRLYQETQYF. In nucleotides, the CDR3 is TGCAGCGTTGAAGGTCGTCTGTACCAAGAGACCCAGTACTTC.

The V gene is TRBV3-1, the J gene TRBJ2-6; no definite D call. Germline V gene sequence: CDR1 LGHDT, CDR2 YNNKEL (reference sequence). The V and J ends lost 0 bases and 0 bases respectively, with 9 bases between them. CDR3 size: 17 residues. The CDR3 DNA reads as TGTGCCAGCAGCCAAGATGGTACAGCCTCTGGGGCCAACGTCCTGACTTTC. Amino acids: CASSQDGTASGANVLTF.

This clonotype appeared a few times. V and J are TRBV5-1 and TRBJ1-4; TRBD1 agrees at 7 bases. This CDR3 contains 14 residues. Losses at the gene ends were 4 bases for V and 3 bases for J; bases not matched to a gene: 3. The germline V gene encodes CDR1 SGHRS and CDR2 YFSETQ. As DNA, the CDR3 is TGCGCCAGCAGCCGGGGACAGTCTAATGAAAAACTGTTTTTT. As protein: CASSRGQSNEKLFF.

This clonotype has more than one count but fewer than ten. The chain joins TRBV7-2 to TRBJ1-5; 9 bases map to TRBD1. This CDR3 contains 14 residues. CDR1 and CDR2 (germline): SGHTA, FQGNSA. J was trimmed by 7 bases and V by 1 base; bases with no gene match: 2. The CDR3 sequence: CASSLGGQGQPQHF. Written as DNA, the CDR3 is TGTGCCAGCAGCTTAGGGGGACAGGGACAGCCCCAGCATTTT.

This clonotype came up a few times. The gene calls are TRBV29-1 and TRBJ1-3; D might be TRBD1 (5 bases). Trimming cost V 0 bases and J 0 bases, with 9 bases left between them. The CDR3 has 15 amino acids. Germline CDR1 is SQVTM and CDR2 is ANQGSEA. The CDR3 region has the DNA TGCAGCGTTGAAGATGTTGGGGGCTCTGGAAACACCATATATTTT. It is translated as CSVEDVGGSGNTIYF. Based on the CDR3 plus reference TRBV29-1 and TRBJ1-3, the full variable domain is SAVISQKPSRDICQRGTSLTIQCQVDSQVTMMFWYRQQPGQSLTLIATANQGSEATYESGFVIDKFPISRPNLTFSTLTVSNMSPEDSSIYLCSVEDVGGSGNTIYFGEGSWLTVV.

This clonotype was detected many times. The J gene is TRBJ1-3, the V gene TRBV11-2; a weak D match, TRBD1 (5 bases). The CDR3 sequence is 19 residues long. The germline gives CDR1 SGHAT, CDR2 FQNNGV. V lost 5 bases to trimming and J lost 0 bases, with 23 bases between them. The CDR3 protein is CASSRIRRRGSSSGNTIYF. DNA for the CDR3: TGTGCCAGCAGCCGGATTCGACGTAGGGGCTCGAGCTCTGGAAACACCATATATTTT.

In its sample, this clonotype was seen a few times. The V gene is TRBV5-1, the J gene TRBJ2-5; D perhaps matches TRBD1 (7 bases). The ends were cut back, 4 bases at V and 1 base at J, with 14 bases in the middle. The CDR3 is 15 residues long. Germline V gives CDR1 SGHRS, CDR2 YFSETQ. CDR3 sequence: CASSLRQGGQETQYF. DNA of the CDR3: TGCGCCAGCAGCCTCCGACAGGGAGGCCAAGAGACCCAGTACTTC.

This clonotype has only a few counts. The chain is built from TRBV5-1 and TRBJ1-1; D gene unclear. Trimming removed 1 base from V and 10 bases from J, with 14 bases in between. The CDR3 has 13 amino acids. Germline V gene sequence: CDR1 SGHRS, CDR2 YFSETQ. The CDR3 here is CASSLLISEGAFF. The CDR3 region has the DNA TGCGCCAGCAGCTTGCTTATAAGCGAAGGAGCTTTCTTT. The complete variable domain, with remaining parts taken from reference TRBV5-1 and TRBJ1-1, reads KAGVTQTPRYLIKTRGQQVTLSCSPISGHRSVSWYQQTPGQGLQFLFEYFSETQRNKGNFPGRFSGRQFSNSRSEMNVSTLELGDSALYLCASSLLISEGAFFGQGTRLTVV.

This clonotype was seen ten or more times. The chain links TRBV7-2 to TRBJ1-2; 9 nucleotides agree with TRBD1. The CDR3 length is 13 residues. V was clipped by 7 bases and J by 6 bases; unmatched bases: 6. Germline CDR1 reads SGHTA; CDR2 reads FQGNSA. CDR3 sequence reads: CASTPDRGNGYTF. As DNA, the CDR3 is TGTGCCAGCACCCCCGACAGGGGGAATGGCTACACCTTC.

The J gene is TRBJ1-6, the V gene TRBV5-4; D gene uncertain. The CDR3 loop spans 14 amino acids. Germline CDR1 SGHNT, CDR2 YYREEE (reference sequence). Between the trimmed V and J ends, which lost 5 bases and 9 bases, there was a span of 15 bases. CDR3: CASSIREVGSPLHF. The CDR3 coding sequence is TGTGCCAGCAGTATACGCGAAGTCGGTTCACCCCTCCACTTT.

The rearrangement joins TRBV5-1 to TRBJ1-3; 10 bases are shared with TRBD1. Unmatched junction bases numbered 4, after V lost 1 base and J lost 3 bases. The CDR3 has 16 residues. Looked up from germline, CDR1 is SGHRS and CDR2 is YFSETQ. The CDR3 sequence: CASSLTTGGLGNTIYF. The CDR3 bases are TGCGCCAGCAGCTTGACGACAGGGGGCCTTGGAAACACCATATATTTT.

There are a few counts of this clonotype. The gene calls are TRBV4-3 and TRBJ2-7; D is unresolved. CDR3 length: 13 residues. The germline CDR1 and CDR2 sequences are LGHNA and YSLEER. V was shortened by 1 base and J by 4 bases, with 8 bases between the two germline ends. The CDR3 here is CASSQGVWYEQYF. CDR3 bases: TGCGCCAGCAGCCAAGGGGTGTGGTACGAGCAGTACTTC.

The rearrangement uses TRBV12-3 or TRBV12-4 and TRBJ2-2; D ambiguous. The V and J ends lost 3 bases and 5 bases respectively, with 10 bases between them. CDR3 length: 14 residues. CDR3 in amino acids: CASSFRRPTGELFF. The CDR3 DNA is TGTGCCAGCAGTTTCCGGCGGCCAACCGGGGAGCTGTTTTTT.

The sample holds one count of this clonotype. The gene calls are TRBV10-1 and TRBJ1-2; no clear D gene. CDR1 and CDR2 (germline): WNHNN, SYGVQD (reference sequence). The CDR3 is 15 amino acids. Between the trimmed V and J ends, which lost 2 bases and 2 bases, there was a span of 12 bases. CDR3 residues: CASSEGMDGNYGYTF. CDR3 sequence (DNA): TGCGCCAGCAGTGAGGGGATGGACGGAAACTATGGCTACACCTTC.

This clonotype was counted at least ten times. CDR3 region: CASSSWTGLAKNIQYF. The CDR3 DNA sequence: TGTGCCAGTAGTTCGTGGACAGGGTTGGCCAAAAACATTCAGTACTTC. The V call is TRBV19, the J call TRBJ2-4; 8 bases align to TRBD1. The germline CDR1 and CDR2 sequences are LNHDA and SQIVND (reference sequence). The V and J ends lost 5 bases and 1 base, in that order; junction bases with no gene match: 7. The length of the CDR3 is 16 residues.

This clonotype was seen a handful of times. DNA for the CDR3: TGTGCCAGCAGCCGAGGACTAGCGGGGGCACCAAATCAGGGGGGAGAGCAGTTCTTC. Its translation: CASSRGLAGAPNQGGEQFF. The chain carries TRBV11-2 and TRBJ2-1; TRBD2 aligns across 13 bases. The CDR3 contains 19 residues. The germline V gene has CDR1 SGHAT and CDR2 FQNNGV. V was pared by 5 bases and J by 10 bases, with 20 bases of the junction left unmatched. Using reference TRBV11-2 and TRBJ2-1 for the parts outside the CDR3, the full variable domain is EAGVAQSPRYKIIEKRQSVAFWCNPISGHATLYWYQQILGQGPKLLIQFQNNGVVDDSQLPKDRFSAERLKGVDSTLKIQPAKLEDSAVYLCASSRGLAGAPNQGGEQFFGPGTRLTVL.

This clonotype was seen more than once but under ten times. As DNA, the CDR3 is TGTGCCAGCAGTCTCTACAGGGGCTCTAACTATGGCTACACCTTC. Encoded protein: CASSLYRGSNYGYTF. The chain carries TRBV6-2 or TRBV6-3 and TRBJ1-2, with 7 bases matching TRBD1. CDR3 size: 15 residues. Germline V gives CDR1 MNHEY, CDR2 SVGEGT. J was trimmed by 0 bases and V by 5 bases; bases with no gene match: 6.

The chain couples TRBV7-9 to TRBJ2-5; 8 bases align to TRBD1. Germline lookup yields CDR1 SEHNR and CDR2 FQNEAQ (reference sequence). Losses at the gene ends were 0 bases for V and 5 bases for J; bases not matched to a gene: 5. CDR3 length equals 15 residues. As DNA, the CDR3 is TGTGCCAGCAGCTTAGCAGCAGGGGGCGCGGAGACCCAGTACTTC. Its translation is CASSLAAGGAETQYF. The complete variable domain, with remaining parts taken from reference TRBV7-9 and TRBJ2-5, reads DTGVSQNPRHKITKRGQNVTFRCDPISEHNRLYWYRQTLGQGPEFLTYFQNEAQLEKSRLLSDRFSAERPKGSFSTLEIQRTEQGDSAMYLCASSLAAGGAETQYFGPGTRLLVL.

The V gene is TRBV7-9, the J gene TRBJ2-4, with D tentatively TRBD2 (5 bases). The CDR3 contains 13 residues. With 3 bases removed from V and 9 bases from J, the gap between germline ends came to 12 bases. The germline gives CDR1 SEHNR, CDR2 FQNEAQ (reference sequence). CDR3 in DNA: TGTGCCAGCAGCTTGGGGAGAGAGGGCATTCAGTACTTC. Its translation: CASSLGREGIQYF.

Concerning this clonotype: A read error may account for a junction end that differs from germline. The chain has TRBV15 and TRBJ2-1; 7 nucleotides agree with TRBD1. This CDR3 contains 15 residues. The V gene's germline CDR1 is LNHNV and CDR2 YYDKDF (reference sequence). In nucleotides, the CDR3 is TGTGCCACCAGCAAACGACAGGGATCCTACAATGAGCGGTTCTTC. Its translation: CATSKRQGSYNERFF.